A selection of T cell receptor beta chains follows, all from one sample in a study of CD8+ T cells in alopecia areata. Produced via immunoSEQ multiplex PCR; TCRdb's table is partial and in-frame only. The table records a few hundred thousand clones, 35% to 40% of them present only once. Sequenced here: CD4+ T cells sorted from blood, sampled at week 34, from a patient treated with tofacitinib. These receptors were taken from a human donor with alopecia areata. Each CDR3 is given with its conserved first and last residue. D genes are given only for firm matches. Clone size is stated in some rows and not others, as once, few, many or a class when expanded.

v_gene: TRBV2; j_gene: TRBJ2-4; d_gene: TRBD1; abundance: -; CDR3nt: TGTGCCAGCACCACCTTTGGTAGGGGGCAAGGCAAAAACATTCAGTACTTC; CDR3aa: CASTTFGRGQGKNIQYF
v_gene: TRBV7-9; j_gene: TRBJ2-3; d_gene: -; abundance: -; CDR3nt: TGTGCCAGCAGCCCGACCGGAATGGGCACAGATACGCAGTATTTT; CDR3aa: CASSPTGMGTDTQYF
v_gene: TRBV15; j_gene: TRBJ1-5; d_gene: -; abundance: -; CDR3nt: TGTGCCACCAGCAGAGATACGGGGGGCCATCAGCCCCAGCATTTT; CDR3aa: CATSRDTGGHQPQHF
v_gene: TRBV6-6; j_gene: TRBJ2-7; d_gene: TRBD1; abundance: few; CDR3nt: TGTGCCAGCAGGGTTGGGACAGGGAGCTCCTACGAGCAGTACTTC; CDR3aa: CASRVGTGSSYEQYF
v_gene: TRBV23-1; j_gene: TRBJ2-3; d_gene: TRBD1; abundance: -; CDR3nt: TGCGCCAGCAGTCAACCCTCAATAAACACGGGACAGTCTACGTGCACAGATACGCAGTATTTT; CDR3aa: CASSQPSINTGQSTCTDTQYF
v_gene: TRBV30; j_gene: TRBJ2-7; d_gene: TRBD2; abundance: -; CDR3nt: TGTGCCTGGAGTGTCACTAGCGGGGGCTTCGAGCAGTACTTC; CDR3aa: CAWSVTSGGFEQYF
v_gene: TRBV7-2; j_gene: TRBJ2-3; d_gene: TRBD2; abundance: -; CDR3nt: TGTGCCAGCAGCTTAGCGGGGACTAGGTCCACAGATACGCAGTATTTT; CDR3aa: CASSLAGTRSTDTQYF
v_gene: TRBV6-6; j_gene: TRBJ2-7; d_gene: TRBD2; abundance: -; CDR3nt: TGTGCCAGCAGTTACGACTTTCCGGGGGGCTACGAGCAGTACTTC; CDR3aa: CASSYDFPGGYEQYF
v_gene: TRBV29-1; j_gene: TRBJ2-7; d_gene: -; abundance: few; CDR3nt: TGCAGCGTGGATAGGGGGACGTCGGAGCAGTACTTC; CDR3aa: CSVDRGTSEQYF
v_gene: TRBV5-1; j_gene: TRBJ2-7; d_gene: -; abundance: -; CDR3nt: TGCGCCAGCAGCTTCGCATCCACGGGACCTGGGGCCGAGCAGTACTTC; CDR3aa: CASSFASTGPGAEQYF
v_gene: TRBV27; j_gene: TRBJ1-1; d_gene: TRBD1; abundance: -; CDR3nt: TGTGCCAGCACCCTAAACTCCGGGACAGGGGCGGCTACTGAAGCTTTCTTT; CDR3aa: CASTLNSGTGAATEAFF
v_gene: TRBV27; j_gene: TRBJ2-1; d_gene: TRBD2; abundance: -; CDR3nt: TGTGCCAGCAGTCCCTTACTAGCGGGAGCTAATGAGCAGTTCTTC; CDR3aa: CASSPLLAGANEQFF
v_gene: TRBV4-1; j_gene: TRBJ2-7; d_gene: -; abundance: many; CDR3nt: TGCGCCAGCAGCCAAATCTGGCAGTACGAGCAGTACTTC; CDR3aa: CASSQIWQYEQYF
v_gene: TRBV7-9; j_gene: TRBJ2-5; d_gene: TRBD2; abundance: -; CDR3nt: TGTGCCAGCAGCCTAACATTGGGACTAGCGGGAGCCTTACAAGAGACCCAGTACTTC; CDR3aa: CASSLTLGLAGALQETQYF
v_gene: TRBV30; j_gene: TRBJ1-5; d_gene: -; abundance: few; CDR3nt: TGTGCCTGGAGTGTACTCGGCAGCAATAGCAATCAGCCCCAGCATTTT; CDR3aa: CAWSVLGSNSNQPQHF
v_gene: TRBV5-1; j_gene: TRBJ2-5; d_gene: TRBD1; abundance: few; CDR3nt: TGCGCCAGCAGGGACAGGGGCGGAGAGACCCAGTACTTC; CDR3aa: CASRDRGGETQYF
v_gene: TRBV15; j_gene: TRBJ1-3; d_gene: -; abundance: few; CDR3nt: TGTGCCACCAGCAGAGATCGAAACACCATATATTTT; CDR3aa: CATSRDRNTIYF
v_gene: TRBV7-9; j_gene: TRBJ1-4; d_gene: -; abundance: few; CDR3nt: TGTGCCAGCAGCAGCCCCAACGAAAAACTGTTTTTT; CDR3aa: CASSSPNEKLFF
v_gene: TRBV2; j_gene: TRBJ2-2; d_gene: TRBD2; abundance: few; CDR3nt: TGTGCCAGCAGCCGGGGGGGTGCGAACACCGGGGAGCTGTTTTTT; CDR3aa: CASSRGGANTGELFF
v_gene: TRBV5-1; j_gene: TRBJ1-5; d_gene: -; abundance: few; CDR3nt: TGCGCCAGCAGCCAAAACCCCAGCGTCGGGCAGCCCCAGCATTTT; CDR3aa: CASSQNPSVGQPQHF
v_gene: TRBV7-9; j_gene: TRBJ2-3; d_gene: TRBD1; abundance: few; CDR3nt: TGTGCCAGCAGTGATAGACGACAGGGGGCAAAATTCGATACGCAGTATTTT; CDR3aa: CASSDRRQGAKFDTQYF
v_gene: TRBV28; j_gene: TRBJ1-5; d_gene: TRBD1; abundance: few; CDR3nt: TGTGCCAGCAGCGACAGGGGGCTGTATCTTAACAATCAGCCCCAGCATTTT; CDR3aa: CASSDRGLYLNNQPQHF
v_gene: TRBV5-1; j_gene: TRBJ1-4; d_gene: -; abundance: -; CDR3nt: TGCGCCAGCAGCTTCGCTGGGGAAAAACTGTTTTTT; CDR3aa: CASSFAGEKLFF
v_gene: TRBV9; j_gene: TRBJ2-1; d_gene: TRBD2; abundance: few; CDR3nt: TGTGCCAGCAGCGTAGACGGGAGGCCGGGTAGTGAGCAGTTCTTC; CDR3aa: CASSVDGRPGSEQFF
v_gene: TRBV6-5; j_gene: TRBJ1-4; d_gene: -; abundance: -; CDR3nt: TGTGCCAGCGGGTTAGAGGCGACTAATGAAAAACTGTTTTTT; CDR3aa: CASGLEATNEKLFF
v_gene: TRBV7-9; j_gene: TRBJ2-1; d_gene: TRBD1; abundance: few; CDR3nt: TGTGCCAGCAGCCAAAGACAGGGGGAGTTCTTC; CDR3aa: CASSQRQGEFF
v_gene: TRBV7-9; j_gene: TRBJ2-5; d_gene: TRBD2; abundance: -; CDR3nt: TGTGCCAGCAGCCCCCTGGGACTAGCGGGAGAAGAGTTTGGGACCCAGTACTTC; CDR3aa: CASSPLGLAGEEFGTQYF
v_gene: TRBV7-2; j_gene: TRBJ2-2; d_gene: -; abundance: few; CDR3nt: TGTGCCAGCAGCTTAGCGTGGGGGGCAATGTACACCGGGGAGCTGTTTTTT; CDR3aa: CASSLAWGAMYTGELFF
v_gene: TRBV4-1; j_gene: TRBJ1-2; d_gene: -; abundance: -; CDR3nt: TGCGCCAGCAGCCAAGACAGGGGAAACTATGGCTACACCTTC; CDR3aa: CASSQDRGNYGYTF
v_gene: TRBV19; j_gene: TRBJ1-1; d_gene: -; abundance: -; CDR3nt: TGTGCCAGTAGATCGACCCCGAACACTGAAGCTTTCTTT; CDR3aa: CASRSTPNTEAFF
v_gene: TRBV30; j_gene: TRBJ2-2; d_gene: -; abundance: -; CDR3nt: TGTGCCTGGAGTGTAGTCGGCGGGGAGCTGTTTTTT; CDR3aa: CAWSVVGGELFF
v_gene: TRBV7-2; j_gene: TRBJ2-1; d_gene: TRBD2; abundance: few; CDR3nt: TGTGCCAGCAGCTTAGCTGGGGGGAGGGCCGTCGATGAGCAGTTCTTC; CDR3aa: CASSLAGGRAVDEQFF
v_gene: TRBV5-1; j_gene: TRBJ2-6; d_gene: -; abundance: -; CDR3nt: TGCGCCAGCAGGATCTCTGGGGCCAACGTCCTGACTTTC; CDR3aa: CASRISGANVLTF
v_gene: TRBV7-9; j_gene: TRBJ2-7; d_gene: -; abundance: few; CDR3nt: TGTGCCAGCAGCTTAGCGGGCGCAGGACCCTACGAGCAGTACTTC; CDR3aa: CASSLAGAGPYEQYF
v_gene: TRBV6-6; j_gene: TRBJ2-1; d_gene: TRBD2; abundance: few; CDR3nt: TGTGCCAGCAGTTACCCCGGGACTAGTCCCTACAATGAGCAGTTCTTC; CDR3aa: CASSYPGTSPYNEQFF
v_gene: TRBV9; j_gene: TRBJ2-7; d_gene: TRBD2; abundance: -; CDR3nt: TGTGCCAGCAGCCTCGAGGGAGCGGGGGAGGGTTACGAGCAGTACTTC; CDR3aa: CASSLEGAGEGYEQYF
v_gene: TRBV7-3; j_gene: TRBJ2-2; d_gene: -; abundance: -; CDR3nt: TGTGCCAGCAGCTTACAGGTCACCGGGGAGCTGTTTTTT; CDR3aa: CASSLQVTGELFF
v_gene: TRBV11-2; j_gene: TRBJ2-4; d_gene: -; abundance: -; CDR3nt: TGTGCCAGCAGCTCCACCCGGGCTGCCCTAGCCAAAAACATTCAGTACTTC; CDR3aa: CASSSTRAALAKNIQYF
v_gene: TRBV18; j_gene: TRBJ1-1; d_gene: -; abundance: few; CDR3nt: TGTGCCAGCTCACCCAGACAGGAGAACACTGAAGCTTTCTTT; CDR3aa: CASSPRQENTEAFF
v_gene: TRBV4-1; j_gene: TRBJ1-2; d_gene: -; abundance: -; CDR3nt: TGCGCCAGCAGCCAAGTTGGCGGGTACTATGGCTACACCTTC; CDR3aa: CASSQVGGYYGYTF
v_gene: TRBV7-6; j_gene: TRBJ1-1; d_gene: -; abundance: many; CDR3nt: TGTGCCAGCAGCTCGGGGGGAAACACTGAAGCTTTCTTT; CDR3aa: CASSSGGNTEAFF
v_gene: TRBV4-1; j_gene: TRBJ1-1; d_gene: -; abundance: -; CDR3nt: TGCGCCAGCAGCCACATGACATCGAACACTGAAGCTTTCTTT; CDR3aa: CASSHMTSNTEAFF
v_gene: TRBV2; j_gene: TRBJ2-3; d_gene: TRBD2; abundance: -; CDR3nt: TGTGCCAGCCTGAAGGCGGGGGGGAGCACAGATACGCAGTATTTT; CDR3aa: CASLKAGGSTDTQYF
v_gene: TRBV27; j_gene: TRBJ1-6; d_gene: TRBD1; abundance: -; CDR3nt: TGTGCCAGCAGTCCTTTTACCGGGACAGGGTCTGCTTCACCCCTCCACTTT; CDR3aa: CASSPFTGTGSASPLHF
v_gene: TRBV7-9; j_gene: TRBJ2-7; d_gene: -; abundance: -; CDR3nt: TGTGCCAGCAGCTTCACTAGCAGGGGGGCCTACGAGCAGTACTTC; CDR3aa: CASSFTSRGAYEQYF
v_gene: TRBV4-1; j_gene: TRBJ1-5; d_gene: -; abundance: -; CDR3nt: TGCGCCAGCAGCCAAGCCCCCCCAGGGATGAGAAGCAATCAGCCCCAGCATTTT; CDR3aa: CASSQAPPGMRSNQPQHF
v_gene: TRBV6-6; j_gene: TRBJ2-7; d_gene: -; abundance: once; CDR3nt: TGTGCCAGCAGTTACTCCTACGCACTCGAGCAGTACTTC; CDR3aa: CASSYSYALEQYF
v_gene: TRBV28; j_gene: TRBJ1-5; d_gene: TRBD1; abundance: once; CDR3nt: TGTGCCAGCAGTGTACAGGGGGTCAATCAGCCCCAGCATTTT; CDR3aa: CASSVQGVNQPQHF
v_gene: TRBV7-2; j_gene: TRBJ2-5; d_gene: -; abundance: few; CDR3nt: TGTGCCAGCAGCTTAGCGGAGACCCAGTACTTC; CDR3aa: CASSLAETQYF
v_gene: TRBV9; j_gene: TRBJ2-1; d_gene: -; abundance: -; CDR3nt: TGTGCCAGCAGTCGAGACCTCGGCAATGAGCAGTTCTTC; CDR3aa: CASSRDLGNEQFF
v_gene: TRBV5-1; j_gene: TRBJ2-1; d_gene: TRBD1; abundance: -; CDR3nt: TGCGCCAGCAGCCCTGGGACAGGGGGCCCCTACAATGAGCAGTTCTTC; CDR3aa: CASSPGTGGPYNEQFF
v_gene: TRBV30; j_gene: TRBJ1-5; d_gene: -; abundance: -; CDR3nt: TGTGCCTGCAGTCAGTTCCTATCCAATCAGCCCCAGCATTTT; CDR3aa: CACSQFLSNQPQHF
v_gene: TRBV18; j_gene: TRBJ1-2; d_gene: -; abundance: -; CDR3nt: TGTGCCAGCTCACCAGCCCAAATTAACTATGGCTACACCTTC; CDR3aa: CASSPAQINYGYTF
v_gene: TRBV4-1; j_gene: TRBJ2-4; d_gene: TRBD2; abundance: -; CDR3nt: TGCGCCAGCAGCCCGGGGACTAGCGCCTCCGTAGCCAAAAACATTCAGTACTTC; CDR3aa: CASSPGTSASVAKNIQYF